The entry that follows covers one TCR beta chain sequence. This sample was included in a study of T cell clusters in autoimmune cytopenias. TRB amplification used approximately 270 ng of peripheral blood genomic DNA. Multiplex touch-down PCR amplified TRB using TRB-A and TRB-B pools in one tube. TCRdb processed the multiplex PCR reads again and assigns one entry to each CDR3 protein, with no DNA. The sample's table shows 4,600 or so distinct CDR3 sequences. CDR1 ENHRY and CDR2 SYGVKD come from the germline V gene. The CDR3 spans 15 residues. These data were also filed under a second study, of T cell repertoires in aging, cancer and after chemotherapy.

The genes are TRBV10-3 and TRBJ1-6. The TCR sequence derives from a human donor in good health. Sequencing used peripheral blood. The CDR3 sequence: CATVNAGDGNSPLHF.